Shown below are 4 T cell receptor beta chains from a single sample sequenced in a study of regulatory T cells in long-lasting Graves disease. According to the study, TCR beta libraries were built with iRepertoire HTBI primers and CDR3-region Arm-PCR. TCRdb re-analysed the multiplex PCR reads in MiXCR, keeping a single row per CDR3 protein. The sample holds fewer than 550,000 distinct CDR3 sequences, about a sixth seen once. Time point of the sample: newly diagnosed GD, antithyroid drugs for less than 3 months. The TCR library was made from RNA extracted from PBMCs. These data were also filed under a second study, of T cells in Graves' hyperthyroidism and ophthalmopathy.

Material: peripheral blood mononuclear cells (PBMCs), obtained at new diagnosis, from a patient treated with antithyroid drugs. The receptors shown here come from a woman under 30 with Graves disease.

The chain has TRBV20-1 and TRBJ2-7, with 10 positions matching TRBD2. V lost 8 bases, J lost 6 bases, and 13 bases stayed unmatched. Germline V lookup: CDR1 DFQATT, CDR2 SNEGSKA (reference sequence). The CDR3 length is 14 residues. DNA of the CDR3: TGCAGTCCCAGACCCCAGCGGGAGGGCGGCGAGCAGTACTTC. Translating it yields CSPRPQREGGEQYF.

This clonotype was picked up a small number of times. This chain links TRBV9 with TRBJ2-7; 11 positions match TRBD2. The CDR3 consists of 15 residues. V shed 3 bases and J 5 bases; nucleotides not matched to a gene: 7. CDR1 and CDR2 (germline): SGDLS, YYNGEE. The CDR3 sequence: CASSGTSGSWDEQYF. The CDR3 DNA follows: TGTGCCAGCAGCGGCACTAGCGGGAGCTGGGACGAGCAGTACTTC.

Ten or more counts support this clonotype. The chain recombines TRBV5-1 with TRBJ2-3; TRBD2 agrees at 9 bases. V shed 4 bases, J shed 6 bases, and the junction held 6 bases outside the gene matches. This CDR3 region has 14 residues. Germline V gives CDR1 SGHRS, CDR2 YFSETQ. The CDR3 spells CASSTGTSYDTQYF. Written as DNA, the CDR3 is TGCGCCAGCAGCACCGGGACTAGCTATGATACGCAGTATTTT.

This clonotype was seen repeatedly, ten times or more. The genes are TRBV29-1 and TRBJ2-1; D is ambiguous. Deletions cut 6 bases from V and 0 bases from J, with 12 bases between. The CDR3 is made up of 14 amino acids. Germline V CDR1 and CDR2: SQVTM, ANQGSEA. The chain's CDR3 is CSVGVGGSYNEQFF. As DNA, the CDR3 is TGCAGCGTGGGCGTGGGTGGCTCCTACAATGAGCAGTTCTTC.